This T cell receptor (beta chain) was documented in a study of cytomegalovirus exposure and HLA in healthy donors. Details on this clone: Its antigen is undetermined.

The PCR made use of 60 Vbeta and 13 Jbeta primers. Sequencing used immunoSEQ multiplex PCR; TCRdb keeps in-frame clones, though not all of them. The sample holds more than 250,000 clones, about 90% seen once. Broader study findings: An analysis that came later showed most CMV-associated TCR beta chains appearing HLA-restricted. Presence/absence analyses rested on an assumption that sequencing depth was roughly uniform across donors. In a later analysis, common viral pathogens appeared linked to several of the most significant clusters.

Germline lookup yields CDR1 SNHLY and CDR2 FYNNEI. V shed 8 bases, J shed 2 bases, and the junction held 13 bases outside the gene matches. The CDR3 loop spans 16 amino acids. Sequencing input: PBMCs. V usage is TRBV2 and J usage is TRBJ2-3; the match to TRBD2 covers 7 bases. This clonotype was sampled from a woman younger than 30 in good health and CMV-seronegative. CDR3 nucleotide sequence: TGTGCCAGCGCCTCCTCCGTGGGGGGGGACACAGATACGCAGTATTTT. This translates into CASASSVGGDTDTQYF.